This TCR beta chain is drawn from a study of shared clonotypes between healthy human individuals. Study details: The study used three CD4 naive, three CD4 memory, two CD8 naive and one CD8 memory plate per donor.

Remarks on this clone: No antigen is known for it.

Study results and limitations: Naive subsets generally had larger estimated richness than memory subsets. The study found lower generation probabilities in non-shared clonotypes than in those shared by all four donors.

Positively selected for CCR7, the CD45RO-negative cells used as naive CD8 cells excluded terminally differentiated effector memory CD45RA+ cells. Profiled with immunoSEQ multiplex PCR; TCRdb holds only in-frame clones, not every one. This table has about 2 million clones, over 85% appearing once. The material sequenced was naive CD8+ T cells sorted from blood. This sequence was found in a young man in good health.

CDR3 region: CASSFPFSTEAFF. CDR3 sequence (DNA): TGTGCCAGCAGCTTCCCCTTTTCTACTGAAGCTTTCTTT. The chain joins TRBV11-1 to TRBJ1-1, with D unresolved. Looked up from germline, CDR1 is SGHAT and CDR2 is FQDESV (reference sequence). The V end was cut by 3 bases, the J end by 5 bases, with 10 bases between. This CDR3 spans 13 amino acids.